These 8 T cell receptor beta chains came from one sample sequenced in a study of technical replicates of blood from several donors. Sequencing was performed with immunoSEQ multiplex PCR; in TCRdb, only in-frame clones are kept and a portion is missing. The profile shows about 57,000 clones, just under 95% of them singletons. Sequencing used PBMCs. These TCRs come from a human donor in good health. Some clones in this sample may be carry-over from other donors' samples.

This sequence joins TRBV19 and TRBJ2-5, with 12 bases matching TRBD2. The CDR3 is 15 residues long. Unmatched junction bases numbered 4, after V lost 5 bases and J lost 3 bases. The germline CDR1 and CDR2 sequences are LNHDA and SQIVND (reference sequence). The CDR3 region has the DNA TGTGCCAGTAGTCTCCGGACTAGCGGGAAAGAGACCCAGTACTTC. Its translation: CASSLRTSGKETQYF.

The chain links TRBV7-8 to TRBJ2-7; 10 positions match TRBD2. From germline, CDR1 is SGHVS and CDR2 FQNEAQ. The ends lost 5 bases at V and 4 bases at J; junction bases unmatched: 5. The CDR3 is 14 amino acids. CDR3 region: CASSPSGRVYEQYF. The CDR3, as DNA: TGTGCCAGCAGCCCTAGCGGGAGAGTTTACGAGCAGTACTTC.

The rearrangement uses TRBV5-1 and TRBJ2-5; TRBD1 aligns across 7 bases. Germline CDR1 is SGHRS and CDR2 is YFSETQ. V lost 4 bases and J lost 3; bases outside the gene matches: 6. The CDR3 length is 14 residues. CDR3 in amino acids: CASSPGTEKETQYF. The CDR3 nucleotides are TGCGCCAGCAGCCCCGGGACAGAGAAAGAGACCCAGTACTTC.

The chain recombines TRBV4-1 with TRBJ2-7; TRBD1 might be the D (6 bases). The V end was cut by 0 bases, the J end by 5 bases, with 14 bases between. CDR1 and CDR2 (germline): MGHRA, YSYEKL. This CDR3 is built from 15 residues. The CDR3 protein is CASSQENRAGHEQYF. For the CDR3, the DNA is TGCGCCAGCAGCCAAGAGAACAGGGCTGGCCACGAGCAGTACTTC.

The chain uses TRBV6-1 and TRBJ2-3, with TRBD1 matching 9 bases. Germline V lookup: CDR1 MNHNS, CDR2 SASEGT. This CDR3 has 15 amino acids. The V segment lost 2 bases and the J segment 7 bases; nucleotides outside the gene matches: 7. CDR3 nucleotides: TGTGCCAGCAGTGAACTGGACAGGGGAATAAATACGCAGTATTTT. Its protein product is CASSELDRGINTQYF.

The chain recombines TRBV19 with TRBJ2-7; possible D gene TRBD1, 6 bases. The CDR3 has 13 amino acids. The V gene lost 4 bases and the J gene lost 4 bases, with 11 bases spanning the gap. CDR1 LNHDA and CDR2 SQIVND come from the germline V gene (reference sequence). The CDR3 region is CASSSEQGYEQYF. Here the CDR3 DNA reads TGTGCCAGTAGTAGCGAACAGGGTTACGAGCAGTACTTC.

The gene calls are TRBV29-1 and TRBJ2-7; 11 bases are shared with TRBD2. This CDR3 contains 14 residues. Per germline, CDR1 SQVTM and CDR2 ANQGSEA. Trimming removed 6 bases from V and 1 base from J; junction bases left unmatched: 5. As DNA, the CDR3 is TGCAGCGTCGAGGGACTAGCGGCATCCTACGAGCAGTACTTC. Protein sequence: CSVEGLAASYEQYF.

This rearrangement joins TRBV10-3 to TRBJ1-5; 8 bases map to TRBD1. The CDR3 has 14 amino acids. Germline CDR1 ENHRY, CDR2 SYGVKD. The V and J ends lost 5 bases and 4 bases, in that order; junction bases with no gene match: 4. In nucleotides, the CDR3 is TGTGCCATCAGTACAGGGGGTACAAATCAGCCCCAGCATTTT. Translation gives CAISTGGTNQPQHF.